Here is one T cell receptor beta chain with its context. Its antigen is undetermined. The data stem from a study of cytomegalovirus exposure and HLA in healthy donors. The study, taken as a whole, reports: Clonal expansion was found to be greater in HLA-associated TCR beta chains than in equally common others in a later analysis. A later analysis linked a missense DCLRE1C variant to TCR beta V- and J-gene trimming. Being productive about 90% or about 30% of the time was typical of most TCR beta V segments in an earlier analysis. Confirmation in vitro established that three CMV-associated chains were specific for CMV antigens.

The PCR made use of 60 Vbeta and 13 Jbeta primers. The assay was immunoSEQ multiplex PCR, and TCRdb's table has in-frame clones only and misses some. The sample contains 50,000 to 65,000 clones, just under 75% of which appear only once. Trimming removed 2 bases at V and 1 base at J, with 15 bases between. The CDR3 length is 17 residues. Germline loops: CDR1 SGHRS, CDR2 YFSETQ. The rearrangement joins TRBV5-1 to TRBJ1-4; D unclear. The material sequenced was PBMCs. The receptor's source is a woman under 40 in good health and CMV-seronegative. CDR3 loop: CASSFNGFGGTNEKLFF. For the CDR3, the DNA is TGCGCCAGCAGCTTTAATGGTTTCGGCGGAACTAATGAAAAACTGTTTTTT.